These 20 T cell receptor beta chains were all obtained from the same sample, sequenced in a study of shared clonotypes between healthy human individuals. Method: immunoSEQ multiplex PCR; TCRdb's copy keeps in-frame clones and lacks some. This table holds 2 million to 2.5 million clones, 90% to 95% found once. The sample comprised naive CD4+ T cells from PBMCs. This sample's subset: CD45RA+ positively selected. Receptor source: a man aged 18 to 35 in good health. Some clones in this sample may be carry-over from other donors' samples.

J is TRBJ2-7 and V is TRBV12-2; TRBD2, the D gene given by the table, was not confirmed from the DNA. TRBV12-2 is a documented pseudogene. The CDR3 has 12 residues. CDR3 DNA sequence: TGTGCAAGTTCTCTACCCGGTTGCGAGCAGTACTTC. Translation: CASSLPGCEQYF.

This clone came up a few times. Within the sample, other DNA sequences also encode this same CDR3. The chain carries TRBV18 and TRBJ1-1; unclear D gene. This CDR3 contains 13 residues. Trimming left V 2 bases short and J 3 bases short, with 7 bases between. Germline-derived CDR1 and CDR2 are KGHSH and LQKENI. The CDR3: CASSPGLDTEAFF. In DNA form, the CDR3 reads TGTGCCAGCTCACCAGGGTTGGACACTGAAGCTTTCTTT.

The chain is built from TRBV28 and TRBJ1-2; TRBD1 aligns across 7 bases. Germline V gene lookup returns CDR1 MDHEN and CDR2 SYDVKM. Losses at the gene ends were 3 bases for V and 6 bases for J; bases not matched to a gene: 10. The CDR3 contains 15 residues. CDR3 protein: CASSFHDRVHNGYTF. In nucleotides, the CDR3 is TGTGCCAGCAGTTTCCACGACAGGGTTCACAATGGCTACACCTTC.

This sequence joins TRBV18 and TRBJ2-5, with TRBD1 matching 10 bases. CDR1 is KGHSH, CDR2 LQKENI, per germline. The V segment lost 1 base and the J segment 2 bases; nucleotides outside the gene matches: 10. The length of the CDR3 is 18 residues. As DNA, the CDR3 is TGTGCCAGCTCACCACGTTCCGGGACAGGGGCGGAACAAGAGACCCAGTACTTC. This translates into CASSPRSGTGAEQETQYF. Drawing the rest from reference TRBV18 and TRBJ2-5, the complete variable domain is NAGVMQNPRHLVRRRGQEARLRCSPMKGHSHVYWYRQLPEEGLKFMVYLQKENIIDESGMPKERFSAEFPKEGPSILRIQQVVRGDSAAYFCASSPRSGTGAEQETQYFGPGTRLLVL.

The chain links TRBV2 to TRBJ1-2; tentative D call: TRBD1 (5 bases). V was trimmed by 6 bases and J by 8 bases, leaving 19 bases between them. The V gene's germline CDR1 is SNHLY and CDR2 FYNNEI. The CDR3 consists of 14 residues. The chain's CDR3 is CASRTTGPTSGYTF. Here the CDR3 DNA reads TGTGCCAGCAGGACAACGGGGCCCACTAGCGGCTACACCTTC.

The V and J genes are TRBV5-1 and TRBJ2-3; TRBD2 aligns across 11 bases. Germline V lookup: CDR1 SGHRS, CDR2 YFSETQ. The V and J ends lost 0 bases and 4 bases, in that order; junction bases with no gene match: 13. The CDR3 runs 19 residues. CDR3: CASSLDGTSGRRGPDTQYF. DNA of the CDR3: TGCGCCAGCAGCTTGGATGGGACTAGCGGACGCCGAGGGCCAGATACGCAGTATTTT.

The V gene is TRBV6-1, the J gene TRBJ2-1; D perhaps matches TRBD1 (5 bases). The germline CDR1 and CDR2 sequences are MNHNS and SASEGT. The CDR3 is 15 residues long. The V gene lost 6 bases and the J gene lost 0 bases, with 12 bases spanning the gap. CDR3 sequence reads: CASRVTGRSYNEQFF. The CDR3 nucleotides read TGTGCCAGCAGAGTAACAGGACGCTCCTACAATGAGCAGTTCTTC.

The J gene is TRBJ1-3, the V gene TRBV12-5; no firm D call. This CDR3 has 15 amino acids. V lost 1 base and J 0 bases, leaving 7 bases between the germline ends. Germline CDR1 reads LGHNT; CDR2 reads FRNRAP. CDR3 nucleotides: TGTGCTAGTGGTTTGGGCGGGAGCTCTGGAAACACCATATATTTT. The encoded protein is CASGLGGSSGNTIYF.

The chain has TRBV4-1 and TRBJ1-2, with D hard to call. V lost 1 base to trimming and J lost 4 bases, with 10 bases between them. Germline values: CDR1 MGHRA, CDR2 YSYEKL. This CDR3 comprises 14 residues. The CDR3 DNA is TGCGCCAGCAGCCAAGGTAACGCAGTCTATGGCTACACCTTC. It encodes CASSQGNAVYGYTF.

The chain recombines TRBV5-1 with TRBJ2-1; D is possibly TRBD2 (6 bases). The ends were cut back, 0 bases at V and 7 bases at J, with 14 bases in the middle. Germline values: CDR1 SGHRS, CDR2 YFSETQ. The CDR3 consists of 15 residues. This CDR3 reads CASSLGGGPLNEQFF. DNA of the CDR3: TGCGCCAGCAGCTTGGGGGGAGGACCACTAAATGAGCAGTTCTTC.

The rearrangement joins TRBV5-1 to TRBJ2-7, with a possible D match to TRBD2 (7 bases). This CDR3 is 14 amino acids long. Germline lookup yields CDR1 SGHRS and CDR2 YFSETQ. V lost 4 bases and J lost 3, with 14 bases in between. This chain's CDR3 is CASSRKGDYYEQYF. CDR3 sequence (DNA): TGCGCCAGCAGCCGGAAGGGGGACTACTACGAGCAGTACTTC.

V gene TRBV28 combines with J gene TRBJ1-4; a weak D match, TRBD1 (6 bases). The germline V gene has CDR1 MDHEN and CDR2 SYDVKM. This CDR3 region has 13 residues. The V end lost 5 bases, the J end lost 7 bases, and 11 bases lay between the germline ends. Here the CDR3 DNA reads TGTGCCAGCAGTGGGGGGCCACTTGAAAAACTGTTTTTT. Translation: CASSGGPLEKLFF.

The rearrangement joins TRBV5-1 to TRBJ1-1, with D unresolved. This CDR3 has 15 residues. From germline, CDR1 is SGHRS and CDR2 YFSETQ. Trimming shortened V by 1 base and J by 3 bases, and 13 bases separated the two germline ends. The chain's CDR3 is CASSLSAPRDTEAFF. In DNA, the CDR3 is TGCGCCAGCAGCTTGTCGGCCCCACGGGACACTGAAGCTTTCTTT.

This clone has just a few counts. The chain carries TRBV30 and TRBJ1-1; a weak D match, TRBD1 (5 bases). Germline V gene lookup returns CDR1 GTSNPN and CDR2 SVGIG (reference sequence). The length of the CDR3 is 16 residues. Trimming removed 0 bases at V and 5 bases at J, with 19 bases between. The CDR3 spells CAWSVFGWRGGTEAFF. CDR3 coding DNA: TGTGCCTGGAGTGTTTTTGGTTGGAGGGGTGGAACTGAAGCTTTCTTT.

This chain connects TRBV2 to TRBJ2-7; 9 positions agree with TRBD1. Germline loops: CDR1 SNHLY, CDR2 FYNNEI. The CDR3 contains 14 residues. J gave up 6 bases and V 4 bases, and 7 bases lay outside the gene matches. CDR3 amino acids: CASSAYRGQFEQYF. CDR3 DNA: TGTGCCAGCAGTGCTTACAGGGGGCAGTTCGAGCAGTACTTC.

The CDR3 coding sequence is TGCGCCAGCAGCTTGATAGTAGGACAAGAGACCCAGTACTTC. Translated, it gives CASSLIVGQETQYF. V and J are TRBV5-1 and TRBJ2-5; D remains unclear. Per the germline V gene, CDR1 is SGHRS and CDR2 is YFSETQ. V was shortened by 1 base and J by 2 bases, with 9 bases between the two germline ends. This CDR3 is built from 14 residues.

The genes are TRBV5-6 and TRBJ1-2, with D possibly TRBD1 on 6 matching bases. Germline-derived CDR1 and CDR2 are SGHDT and YYEEEE. V was trimmed by 0 bases and J by 5 bases, leaving 17 bases between them. The CDR3 length is 16 residues. The CDR3 loop reads CASSLAGEGKGYGYTF. Written as DNA, the CDR3 is TGTGCCAGCAGCTTGGCAGGGGAAGGAAAAGGTTATGGCTACACCTTC.

The gene calls are TRBV18 and TRBJ2-1, with unresolved D. This CDR3 region has 14 residues. V lost 3 bases and J lost 2, with 8 bases in between. Germline V gives CDR1 KGHSH, CDR2 LQKENI. The CDR3 region has the DNA TGTGCCAGCTCACCTGGAGTAGCCTACAATGAGCAGTTCTTC. This translates into CASSPGVAYNEQFF. The full variable domain, with the rest looked up from reference TRBV18 and TRBJ2-1, is NAGVMQNPRHLVRRRGQEARLRCSPMKGHSHVYWYRQLPEEGLKFMVYLQKENIIDESGMPKERFSAEFPKEGPSILRIQQVVRGDSAAYFCASSPGVAYNEQFFGPGTRLTVL.

The gene calls are TRBV21-1 and TRBJ2-7. TRBV21-1 constitutes a pseudogene. This CDR3 contains 15 residues. DNA of the CDR3: TGTGCCAGCAGCAACCGGGACGGAGGATCCTACGAGCAGTACTTC. This gives the protein CASSNRDGGSYEQYF.

V usage is TRBV19 and J usage is TRBJ2-7, with a possible D match to TRBD2 (5 bases). The germline V gene encodes CDR1 LNHDA and CDR2 SQIVND (reference sequence). The length of the CDR3 is 14 residues. The V end was cut by 9 bases, the J end by 0 bases, with 15 bases between. CDR3: CARKYRDISYEQYF. In DNA, the CDR3 is TGTGCCAGGAAATACCGGGATATCTCCTACGAGCAGTACTTC.